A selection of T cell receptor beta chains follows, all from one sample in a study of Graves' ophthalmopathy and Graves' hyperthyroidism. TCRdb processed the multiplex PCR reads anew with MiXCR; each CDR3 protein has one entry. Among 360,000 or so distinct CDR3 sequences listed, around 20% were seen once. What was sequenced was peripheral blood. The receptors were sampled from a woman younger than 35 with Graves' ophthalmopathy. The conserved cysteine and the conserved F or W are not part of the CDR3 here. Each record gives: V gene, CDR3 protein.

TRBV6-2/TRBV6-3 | ASTTLGTMILNTEAF
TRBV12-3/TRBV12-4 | ASRRWGGTEPVNQPQH
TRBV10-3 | AISIYTGELF
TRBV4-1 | AVRDRAMNTEAF
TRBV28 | ASREYPTPLYEQY
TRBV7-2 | ASSRPRSGIETQY
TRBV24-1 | ATSDWGQDRAAF
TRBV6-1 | ASGIHRGPDTQY
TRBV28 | ASSLLGGPWKNIQY
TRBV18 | ASSPQGQYNSPLH
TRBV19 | ASSIGANTEAF
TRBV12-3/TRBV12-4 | ASRGDNYEQY
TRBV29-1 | SVAVGTEAF
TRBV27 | ASSPQPQGLSNQPQH
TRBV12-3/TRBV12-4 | ASSLGVRGQFYGYT
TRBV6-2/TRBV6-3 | ASSSFHPGQYEQY
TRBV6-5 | ASSQGFEAF
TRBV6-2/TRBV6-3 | ASSLLGGEEETQY
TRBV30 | AWSGQGRRNIQY
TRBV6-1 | ASSRDGQGFGYT
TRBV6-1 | ATSAVSGNTIY
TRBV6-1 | AIRDRAENIQY
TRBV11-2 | ASSLGPMGEPMNTEAF
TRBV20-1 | SASGQGHT
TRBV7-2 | ASSPGQGQPQH
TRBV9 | ASSVESAELRTQEQY
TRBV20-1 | SALTGATYEQY
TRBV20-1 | SAADSRNTIY
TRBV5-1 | ASSKRTVFGGEQY
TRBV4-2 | ASSQEDSSGANVLT
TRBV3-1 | ASSQGVLEAF
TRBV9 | ASSETGIAGELF
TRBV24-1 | ATSDPSGGAYEQY
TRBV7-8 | ASSLQASGGSYEQY
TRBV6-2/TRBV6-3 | ASSSQGADRSLH
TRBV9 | ASSASGGTDTQY
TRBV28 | ASSWVQLAGVSNTGELF
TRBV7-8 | ASSTDRAAGNEQY
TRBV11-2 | ASSLVGSETYEQY
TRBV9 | ASSVGSATEAF
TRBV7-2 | ASSLSGTQQETQY
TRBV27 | ASSLRLAQNYEQY
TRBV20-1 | SAPPPISNYGYT
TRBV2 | ASSEGGYNSPLH
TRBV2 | ASSEDRGLGNTIY